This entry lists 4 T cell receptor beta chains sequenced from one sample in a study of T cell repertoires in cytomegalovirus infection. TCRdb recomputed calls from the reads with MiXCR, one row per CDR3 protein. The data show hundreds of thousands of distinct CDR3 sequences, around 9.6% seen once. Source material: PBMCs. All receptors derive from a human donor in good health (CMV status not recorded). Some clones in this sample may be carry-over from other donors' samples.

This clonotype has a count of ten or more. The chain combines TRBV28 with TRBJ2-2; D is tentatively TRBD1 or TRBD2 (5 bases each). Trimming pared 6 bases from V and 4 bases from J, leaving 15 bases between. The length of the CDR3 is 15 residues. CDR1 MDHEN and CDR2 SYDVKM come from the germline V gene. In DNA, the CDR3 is TGTGCCAGCAGGTTGAAATGGGGGTCCACCGGGGAGCTGTTTTTT. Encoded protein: CASRLKWGSTGELFF.

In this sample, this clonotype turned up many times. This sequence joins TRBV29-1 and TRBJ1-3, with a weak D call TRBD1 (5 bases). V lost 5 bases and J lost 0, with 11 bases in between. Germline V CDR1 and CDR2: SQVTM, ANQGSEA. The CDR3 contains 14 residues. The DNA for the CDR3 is TGCAGCGTTCTTACAGGATCCTCTGGAAACACCATATATTTT. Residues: CSVLTGSSGNTIYF.

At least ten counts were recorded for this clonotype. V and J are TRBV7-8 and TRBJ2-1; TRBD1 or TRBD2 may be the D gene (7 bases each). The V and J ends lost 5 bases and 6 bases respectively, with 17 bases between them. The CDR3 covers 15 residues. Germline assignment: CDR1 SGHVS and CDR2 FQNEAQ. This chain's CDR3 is CASSPSGTVGNEQFF. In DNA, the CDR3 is TGTGCCAGCAGCCCCAGCGGGACAGTAGGCAATGAGCAGTTCTTC.

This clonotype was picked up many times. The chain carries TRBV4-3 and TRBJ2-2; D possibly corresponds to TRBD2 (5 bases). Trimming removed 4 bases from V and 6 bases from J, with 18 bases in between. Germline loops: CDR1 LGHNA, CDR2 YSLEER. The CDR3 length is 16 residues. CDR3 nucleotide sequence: TGCGCCAGCAGCCCCGGGGTAGGGTCGGGATCCGGGGAGCTGTTTTTT. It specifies CASSPGVGSGSGELFF.